The 17 T cell receptor beta chains listed next were all sequenced from one sample in a study of control samples from healthy donors and cancer patients. TCRdb keeps only in-frame clones here, not all; method: immunoSEQ multiplex PCR. This sample has approximately 90,000 clones, with just over 90% found just once. What was sequenced was blood. Receptor source: a woman aged 25-40 years in good health.

The chain carries TRBV12-3 or TRBV12-4 and TRBJ1-2; D is possibly TRBD1 (6 bases). V lost 8 bases to trimming and J lost 4 bases, with 14 bases between them. The CDR3 is 13 residues long. CDR3 nucleotide sequence: TGTGCCAGCGGCGGGGGGGCTCTCTATGGCTACACCTTC. Amino acid sequence: CASGGGALYGYTF.

In DNA, the CDR3 is TGTGCCAGCAGCTTGTTTGGGGACAGCACAGATACGCAGTATTTT. This sequence encodes CASSLFGDSTDTQYF. The chain combines TRBV5-6 with TRBJ2-3; either TRBD1 or TRBD2 may fit D (5 bases each). The CDR3 length is 15 residues. V lost 1 base, J lost 0 bases, and 9 bases lay in between. Germline assignment: CDR1 SGHDT and CDR2 YYEEEE.

This clone has just a few counts. This rearrangement joins TRBV2 to TRBJ1-5; possibly TRBD1 for D (5 bases). This CDR3 contains 14 residues. Trimming pared 8 bases from V and 0 bases from J, leaving 11 bases between. CDR1 is SNHLY, CDR2 FYNNEI, per germline. The CDR3 region has the DNA TGTGCCAGCGAGGGACGGGATAGCAATCAGCCCCAGCATTTT. Its protein product is CASEGRDSNQPQHF.

The chain couples TRBV27 to TRBJ1-1; D unclear. The CDR3 spans 11 residues. V was cut by 7 bases and J by 1 base, with 4 bases left in between. Germline loops: CDR1 MNHEY, CDR2 SMNVEV (reference sequence). CDR3 nucleotide sequence: TGTGCCAGCATAACGAACACTGAAGCTTTCTTT. Translating gives CASITNTEAFF.

The chain has TRBV4-1 and TRBJ2-1; TRBD1 or TRBD2 may be the D gene (5 bases each). Germline lookup yields CDR1 MGHRA and CDR2 YSYEKL. CDR3 length: 14 residues. The V and J ends lost 6 bases and 3 bases respectively, with 12 bases between them. The CDR3 DNA reads as TGCGCCAGCAGAGGGACCGTAGACTACAATGAGCAGTTCTTC. Its protein is CASRGTVDYNEQFF.

The V call is TRBV5-1, the J call TRBJ2-7; 9 positions agree with TRBD2. Germline assignment: CDR1 SGHRS and CDR2 YFSETQ. CDR3 length: 15 residues. V dropped 0 bases and J dropped 6; count of bases not matched to a gene: 7. In DNA form, the CDR3 reads TGCGCCAGCAGCTTGGGCGGGAGGGGTGTGGGCGAGCAGTACTTC. Its protein product is CASSLGGRGVGEQYF.

This rearrangement joins TRBV2 to TRBJ2-3; D gene ambiguous. V gave up 3 bases and J gave up 2 bases, with 3 bases separating them. Germline V gives CDR1 SNHLY, CDR2 FYNNEI. This CDR3 spans 12 amino acids. Here the CDR3 DNA reads TGTGCCAGCAGTGAGACCACAGATACGCAGTATTTT. Protein sequence: CASSETTDTQYF.

The chain couples TRBV3-1 (or the pseudogene TRBV3-2) to TRBJ2-7, with 11 bases aligning to TRBD2. V was pared by 1 base and J by 7 bases, with 6 bases of the junction left unmatched. The CDR3 length is 15 residues. The V gene's germline CDR1 is LGHDT and CDR2 YNNKEL (reference sequence). The CDR3 reads CASSQGLAGLWEQYF. CDR3 bases: TGTGCCAGCAGCCAAGGACTAGCGGGGTTGTGGGAGCAGTACTTC.

The chain joins TRBV28 to TRBJ1-5, with 10 bases lining up with TRBD1. The CDR3 covers 15 residues. Germline trimming cut 8 bases from V and 6 bases from J; bases unmatched to any gene: 10. Germline V lookup: CDR1 MDHEN, CDR2 SYDVKM. CDR3 sequence (DNA): TGTGCCAGCTGGGCCGGGACAGGGGCCGGTCAGCCCCAGCATTTT. Its protein is CASWAGTGAGQPQHF.

The CDR3 reads CSASSGGGRTTDTQYF. CDR3 nucleotides: TGCAGTGCTAGTAGCGGGGGAGGTAGGACCACAGATACGCAGTATTTT. The rearrangement uses TRBV20-1 and TRBJ2-3, with TRBD2 matching over 9 bases. Germline V CDR1 and CDR2: DFQATT, SNEGSKA (reference sequence). J gave up 2 bases and V 3 bases, and 9 bases lay outside the gene matches. This CDR3 comprises 16 residues.

The CDR3 sequence: CASAVLWTDNNEQFF. The DNA of the CDR3 is TGTGCCAGCGCGGTGCTGTGGACCGATAACAATGAGCAGTTCTTC. The chain uses TRBV27 and TRBJ2-1; D is ambiguous. Germline lookup yields CDR1 MNHEY and CDR2 SMNVEV (reference sequence). Trimming removed 8 bases from V and 5 bases from J, with 19 bases in between. The CDR3 covers 15 residues.

The chain couples TRBV18 to TRBJ1-2; 9 bases are shared with TRBD1. J was trimmed by 4 bases and V by 3 bases; bases with no gene match: 9. The CDR3 is 16 residues long. Looked up from germline, CDR1 is KGHSH and CDR2 is LQKENI. The CDR3 sequence: CASSPDTGGAFYGYTF. The CDR3 DNA follows: TGTGCCAGCTCACCGGATACAGGGGGCGCGTTCTATGGCTACACCTTC.

The DNA of the CDR3 is TGCAGTGCTAGCGGAAACAATGAGCAGTTCTTC. Its translation is CSASGNNEQFF. The chain links TRBV20-1 to TRBJ2-1; D gene ambiguous. Germline-derived CDR1 and CDR2 are DFQATT and SNEGSKA (reference sequence). Between the trimmed V and J ends, which lost 3 bases and 5 bases, there was a span of 5 bases. The CDR3 loop spans 11 amino acids.

This clone was recorded once. V usage is TRBV19 and J usage is TRBJ1-2; a possible D gene is TRBD1 (6 bases). V lost 3 bases and J lost 6, with 14 bases in between. The CDR3 is 14 amino acids. The germline gives CDR1 LNHDA, CDR2 SQIVND (reference sequence). The CDR3 coding sequence is TGTGCCAGTAGTATCGCAGGGGAGTTGCATGGCTACACCTTC. Translated, it gives CASSIAGELHGYTF.

The rearrangement links TRBV11-2 to TRBJ2-1; 7 positions agree with TRBD2. Per the germline V gene, CDR1 is SGHAT and CDR2 is FQNNGV. After removal of 0 bases from V and 4 bases from J, the junction contained 12 bases not matched to a gene. CDR3 size: 18 residues. The CDR3: CASSLESGGGMAYNEQFF. The CDR3 DNA follows: TGTGCCAGCAGCTTAGAAAGTGGGGGAGGGATGGCGTACAATGAGCAGTTCTTC.

The chain is built from TRBV28 and TRBJ2-7; 9 positions agree with TRBD1. V trimming: 4 bases; J trimming: 5 bases; junction bases outside the gene matches: 3. The germline CDR1 and CDR2 sequences are MDHEN and SYDVKM. The CDR3 is 13 amino acids. The CDR3 bases are TGTGCCAGCAGTTCGGGACAGGGACACGAGCAGTACTTC. It translates to CASSSGQGHEQYF.

The J gene is TRBJ1-4, the V gene TRBV5-1; unclear D gene. CDR1 is SGHRS, CDR2 YFSETQ, per germline. This CDR3 has 15 amino acids. V was clipped by 2 bases and J by 10 bases, with 18 bases between them. In nucleotides, the CDR3 is TGCGCCAGCAGCTTAGATGGAGCCGACTTCGGAAAACTGTTTTTT. Protein: CASSLDGADFGKLFF.